This TCR beta chain was obtained from a study of T cell repertoires in cytomegalovirus infection. As for the study in general: Signatures in public TCR beta sequences pointed to both CMV infection and matching HLA type.

Points on this clonotype: Its antigen is not identified.

TCRdb used MiXCR to reprocess the reads, holding one entry per CDR3 protein. The table has about 740,000 distinct CDR3 sequences, 35% to 40% seen once. Study observations and caveats: Pooled public TCR beta family frequency picked out CMV carriers with the relevant HLA. What dominated the ex vivo response were HLA-C-restricted CMV-specific TCR beta clonotypes.

The sequence came from a human donor in good health (CMV status not recorded). Some clones in this sample may be carry-over from other donors' samples. The sequencing input was PBMCs.

The CDR3 nucleotides read TGTGCCAGCAGCCAAGAGGGCTATGGCTACACCTTC. Protein sequence: CASSQEGYGYTF. The chain combines TRBV14 with TRBJ1-2; the D is unclear. CDR1 and CDR2 (germline): SGHDN, FVKESK. The CDR3 is made up of 12 amino acids. Trimming cost V 0 bases and J 4 bases, with 3 bases left between them. The full variable domain, rest sourced from reference TRBV14 and TRBJ1-2, is EAGVTQFPSHSVIEKGQTVTLRCDPISGHDNLYWYRRVMGKEIKFLLHFVKESKQDESGMPNNRFLAERTGGTYSTLKVQPAELEDSGVYFCASSQEGYGYTFGSGTRLTVV.